The next 17 T cell receptor beta chains were all read from a single sample in a study of metastatic and nonmetastatic thyroid tumors. Nobody among the patients had been given any treatment before thyroid surgery. Via MiXCR, TCRdb re-called the PCR reads. The profile covers around 30,000 clones, with 3.5% to 4.5% appearing a single time and under 25% taken by the ten largest. Sequencing input: blood. The receptors were gathered from a female donor with papillary thyroid cancer or a benign thyroid nodule (not recorded which). Some clones in this sample may be carry-over from other donors' samples.

Many counts were recorded for this clone. The gene calls are TRBV20-1 and TRBJ2-3; 8 bases match TRBD2. The germline gives CDR1 DFQATT, CDR2 SNEGSKA (reference sequence). The CDR3 contains 17 residues. Losses at the gene ends were 4 bases for V and 3 bases for J; bases not matched to a gene: 15. CDR3 amino acids: CSAKGETGLDQTDTQYF. In DNA form, the CDR3 reads TGCAGTGCTAAGGGCGAAACGGGACTAGACCAAACAGATACGCAGTATTTT.

The chain couples TRBV28 to TRBJ2-5, with D possibly being TRBD1 (5 bases). The CDR3 has 17 residues. Germline CDR1 MDHEN, CDR2 SYDVKM. Trimming pared 6 bases from V and 8 bases from J, leaving 28 bases between. CDR3 loop: CASSSLVRQPAQYTQYF. The CDR3 DNA sequence: TGTGCCAGCAGCTCTCTCGTGCGACAGCCCGCCCAATATACCCAGTACTTC.

This clone was seen many times. This rearrangement joins TRBV2 to TRBJ1-5; TRBD1 matches at 8 bases. This CDR3 is 13 amino acids long. The V and J ends lost 7 bases and 5 bases, in that order; junction bases with no gene match: 4. Per the germline V gene, CDR1 is SNHLY and CDR2 is FYNNEI. The CDR3 DNA follows: TGTGCCAGCAAACAGGGGGGACATCAGCCCCAGCATTTT. It encodes CASKQGGHQPQHF.

This clone was counted only a few times. J is TRBJ2-7 and V is TRBV7-4, with 10 positions matching TRBD1. The germline gives CDR1 SGHVT, CDR2 SQSDAQ. V trimming: 9 bases; J trimming: 3 bases; junction bases outside the gene matches: 17. The CDR3 is 17 amino acids. As DNA, the CDR3 is TGTGCCAGGGTAAGACAGGGGGCCAGGCTAGCGGACTACGAGCAGTACTTC. Residues: CARVRQGARLADYEQYF.

This clone was picked up a small number of times. This chain joins TRBV5-1 and TRBJ2-3; D is ambiguous. The CDR3 spans 13 residues. CDR1 is SGHRS and CDR2 is YFSETQ in the germline V gene. The V and J ends lost 4 bases and 5 bases respectively, with 11 bases between them. The CDR3 region is CASSGHIGDTQYF. The CDR3 coding sequence is TGCGCCAGCAGCGGCCATATTGGAGATACGCAGTATTTT.

This clone was recorded at least ten times. The chain has TRBV11-3 and TRBJ1-1, with a possible D match to TRBD1 (5 bases). The CDR3 contains 15 residues. Germline V gene sequence: CDR1 SGHNT, CDR2 YENEEA. With 1 base removed from V and 0 bases from J, the gap between germline ends came to 9 bases. The CDR3 is CASSLGGRMNTEAFF. Here the CDR3 DNA reads TGTGCCAGCAGCTTAGGGGGACGGATGAACACTGAAGCTTTCTTT.

The CDR3 nucleotides read TGTGCCAGCAGTTTAACTAGCGACCAAGAGACCCAGTACTTC. It encodes CASSLTSDQETQYF. V is TRBV6-2 or TRBV6-3 and J is TRBJ2-5; TRBD2 matches 7 bases. J lost 0 bases, V lost 4 bases, and 2 bases had no gene match. The length of the CDR3 is 14 residues. Germline CDR1 is MNHEY and CDR2 is SVGEGT.

This clone was seen only a few times. The rearrangement uses TRBV6-1 and TRBJ1-2; TRBD1 is a possible D gene (5 bases). CDR1 is MNHNS and CDR2 is SASEGT in the germline V gene. V lost 0 bases to trimming and J lost 4 bases, with 9 bases between them. The CDR3 is 14 amino acids. In DNA form, the CDR3 reads TGTGCCAGCAGTGAAGCCGAGACAGTCTATGGCTACACCTTC. Encoded protein: CASSEAETVYGYTF.

This clone was counted at least ten times. The V gene is TRBV9, the J gene TRBJ1-4; 7 bases are a match to TRBD1. Germline trimming cut 3 bases from V and 8 bases from J; bases unmatched to any gene: 16. The CDR3 length is 17 residues. CDR1 is SGDLS and CDR2 is YYNGEE in the germline V gene. CDR3 loop: CASSDHVERQGVEKLFF. CDR3 bases: TGTGCCAGCAGCGACCACGTCGAGAGGCAGGGGGTAGAAAAACTGTTTTTT. Complete variable domain (other parts from reference TRBV9 and TRBJ1-4): DSGVTQTPKHLITATGQRVTLRCSPRSGDLSVYWYQQSLDQGLQFLIQYYNGEERAKGNILERFSAQQFPDLHSELNLSSLELGDSALYFCASSDHVERQGVEKLFFGSGTQLSVL.

V gene TRBV30 combines with J gene TRBJ1-5, with 7 positions matching TRBD1. Germline lookup yields CDR1 GTSNPN and CDR2 SVGIG (reference sequence). Trimming removed 6 bases from V and 6 bases from J; junction bases left unmatched: 8. This CDR3 contains 13 residues. CDR3 sequence (DNA): TGTGCCTGTGCAGGTACAGGGGCTCAGCCCCAGCATTTT. Its protein is CACAGTGAQPQHF.

The table lists this clone with many counts. The chain is built from TRBV2 and TRBJ1-5; tentatively, D is TRBD1 (5 bases). The CDR3 covers 13 residues. Trimming removed 7 bases from V and 3 bases from J, with 10 bases in between. Germline values: CDR1 SNHLY, CDR2 FYNNEI. CDR3: CASTRQLNQPQHF. The CDR3 DNA sequence: TGTGCCAGCACAAGACAGCTCAATCAGCCCCAGCATTTT. Using reference TRBV2 and TRBJ1-5 for the parts outside the CDR3, the full variable domain is EPEVTQTPSHQVTQMGQEVILRCVPISNHLYFYWYRQILGQKVEFLVSFYNNEISEKSEIFDDQFSVERPDGSNFTLKIRSTKLEDSAMYFCASTRQLNQPQHFGDGTRLSIL.

This clone came up many times. V and J are TRBV9 and TRBJ2-6; D call uncertain. V lost 6 bases, J lost 0 bases, and 10 bases lay in between. The CDR3 has 15 residues. Per the germline V gene, CDR1 is SGDLS and CDR2 is YYNGEE. DNA for the CDR3: TGTGCCAGCACACAGTATTACTCTGGGGCCAACGTCCTGACTTTC. Protein sequence: CASTQYYSGANVLTF.

The CDR3 nucleotides read TGCAGTGCTAGAGAAGCCAGCTACAATGAGCAGTTCTTC. Translation: CSAREASYNEQFF. The rearrangement uses TRBV20-1 and TRBJ2-1; no definite D call. V was pared by 0 bases and J by 3 bases, with 6 bases between. There are 13 residues in the CDR3. Germline lookup yields CDR1 DFQATT and CDR2 SNEGSKA (reference sequence).

This clone has at least ten counts. The rearrangement uses TRBV14 and TRBJ1-5, with D possibly matching TRBD1 (6 bases). Germline V gene data show CDR1 as SGHDN and CDR2 as FVKESK. The CDR3 runs to 15 residues. V was cut by 4 bases and J by 3 bases, with 13 bases left in between. The CDR3 is CASSRGGGFNQPQHF. The DNA of the CDR3 is TGTGCCAGCAGCCGCGGGGGCGGCTTCAATCAGCCCCAGCATTTT.

This clone was seen ten or more times. The chain recombines TRBV20-1 with TRBJ1-2, with TRBD1 as a possible D gene (6 bases). The CDR3 length is 15 residues. V was clipped by 1 base and J by 4 bases, with 16 bases between them. In germline, CDR1 is DFQATT, CDR2 SNEGSKA (reference sequence). DNA of the CDR3: TGCAGTGCTAGAGCCACACTCGACAGGCCCTATGGCTACACCTTC. This gives the protein CSARATLDRPYGYTF.

This clone was found a few times. The rearrangement links TRBV20-1 to TRBJ2-2; D is undetermined. V was cut by 0 bases and J by 5 bases, with 1 base left in between. Germline V gene sequence: CDR1 DFQATT, CDR2 SNEGSKA (reference sequence). The CDR3 has 11 residues. This chain's CDR3 is CSARDTGELFF. CDR3 DNA sequence: TGCAGTGCTAGAGATACCGGGGAGCTGTTTTTT.

This clone appeared many times. The V call is TRBV5-1, the J call TRBJ1-1; TRBD1 agrees at 11 bases. Germline lookup yields CDR1 SGHRS and CDR2 YFSETQ. The ends lost 4 bases at V and 7 bases at J; junction bases unmatched: 6. This CDR3 spans 14 amino acids. The CDR3 protein is CASSRGTGGVEAFF. As DNA, the CDR3 is TGCGCCAGCAGCCGCGGGACAGGGGGGGTTGAAGCTTTCTTT.